A single sample is the source of the 15 T cell receptor beta chains below, sequenced in a study of Graves' ophthalmopathy and Graves' hyperthyroidism. TCR beta CDR3 regions were amplified from RNA transcripts. Second-round multiplex PCR came after first-round RT-PCR with HTBI primers. MiXCR, applied by TCRdb to the multiplex PCR reads, yields one record per CDR3 protein. Seen here are hundreds of thousands of distinct CDR3 sequences, roughly two fifths observed once, and the top ten hold 40% to 55%. The sequencing input was peripheral blood. These receptor sequences come from an adult man with Graves' ophthalmopathy.

The sample holds one count of this clonotype. This chain uses TRBV7-6 with TRBJ2-7, with D perhaps TRBD1 (5 bases). The ends were cut back, 1 base at V and 5 bases at J, with 18 bases in the middle. CDR1 and CDR2 from the germline V gene are SGHVS and FNYEAQ. This CDR3 is 16 amino acids long. The CDR3 sequence is CASSLGASWGLDEQYF. DNA for the CDR3: TGTGCCAGCAGCTTAGGGGCGTCGTGGGGCTTAGACGAGCAGTACTTC.

At least ten counts were recorded for this clonotype. The chain recombines TRBV5-6 with TRBJ1-2; D unclear. The length of the CDR3 is 11 residues. Germline V gene sequence: CDR1 SGHDT, CDR2 YYEEEE. Trimming removed 6 bases at V and 4 bases at J, with 7 bases between. DNA for the CDR3: TGTGCCAGCACCAAGGGCTATGGCTACACCTTC. This translates into CASTKGYGYTF.

V and J are TRBV20-1 and TRBJ1-5; D is unresolved. The V and J ends lost 6 bases and 0 bases respectively, with 12 bases between them. Germline-derived CDR1 and CDR2 are DFQATT and SNEGSKA (reference sequence). The CDR3 runs to 14 residues. The CDR3 DNA is TGCAGTGCCTCGGACCCGTATAGCAATCAGCCCCAGCATTTT. As protein: CSASDPYSNQPQHF.

This rearrangement joins TRBV9 to TRBJ1-5, with a tentative D call TRBD1 (5 bases). This CDR3 region has 18 residues. Trimming left V 0 bases short and J 0 bases short, with 16 bases between. Germline values: CDR1 SGDLS, CDR2 YYNGEE. CDR3 DNA sequence: TGTGCCAGCAGCGTAGCTGATTGGGACGGGTATAGCAATCAGCCCCAGCATTTT. Its translation: CASSVADWDGYSNQPQHF.

CDR3 protein: CASSFHGGGGGYEQYF. CDR3 coding DNA: TGTGCCAGCAGCTTCCATGGGGGAGGAGGCGGTTACGAGCAGTACTTC. This rearrangement joins TRBV11-2 to TRBJ2-7, with TRBD2 as a possible D gene (6 bases). Per germline, CDR1 SGHAT and CDR2 FQNNGV. Trimming stripped 3 bases from V and 4 bases from J, with 19 bases between. This CDR3 is 16 amino acids long.

This clonotype was seen at least ten times. The J gene is TRBJ2-7, the V gene TRBV7-4; perhaps TRBD2 as D (5 bases). CDR1 is SGHVT and CDR2 is SQSDAQ in the germline V gene. There are 13 residues in the CDR3. V lost 3 bases, J lost 2 bases, and 8 bases lay in between. The CDR3 coding sequence is TGTGCCAGCAGCTTGACTACCACCTACGAGCAGTACTTC. Translation: CASSLTTTYEQYF. Drawing the rest from reference TRBV7-4 and TRBJ2-7, the complete variable domain is GAGVSQSPRYKVAKRGRDVALRCDSISGHVTLYWYRQTLGQGSEVLTYSQSDAQRDKSGRPSGRFSAERPERSVSTLKIQRTEQGDSAVYLCASSLTTTYEQYFGPGTRLTVT.

This clonotype was counted at least ten times. CDR3 in DNA: TGTGCCAGCAGCTTCCGGGGGCGAGGAGAAAAACTGTTTTTT. This translates into CASSFRGRGEKLFF. The V call is TRBV7-8, the J call TRBJ1-4, with D perhaps TRBD1 (6 bases). Trimming stripped 3 bases from V and 8 bases from J, with 13 bases between. CDR3 length: 14 amino acids. The germline V gene has CDR1 SGHVS and CDR2 FQNEAQ.

The table lists this clonotype with a count of one. Germline is not matched at one junction end, which may reflect a read error. The chain couples TRBV7-9 to TRBJ1-6; D unclear. CDR3 length: 15 residues. CDR1 SEHNR and CDR2 FQNEAQ come from the germline V gene (reference sequence). CDR3 sequence: CASSVEVRYNLPLHF. The CDR3 coding sequence is TGTGCCAGCAGCGTAGAGGTTAGATATAATTTACCCCTCCACTTT.

About this clonotype itself: Being one base from a much bigger clone, this may be a read error. CDR3 DNA sequence: TGTGCCAGCGGGAAGTCGAACACTGAAGCTTTCTTT. Protein sequence: CASGKSNTEAFF. The chain links TRBV5-6 to TRBJ1-1; D uncertain. The CDR3 loop spans 12 amino acids. V dropped 7 bases and J dropped 1 base, with 8 bases sitting between them. CDR1 and CDR2 from the germline V gene are SGHDT and YYEEEE. The full variable domain, its missing parts supplied by reference TRBV5-6 and TRBJ1-1, is DAGVTQSPTHLIKTRGQQVTLRCSPKSGHDTVSWYQQALGQGPQFIFQYYEEEERQRGNFPDRFSGHQFPNYSSELNVNALLLGDSALYLCASGKSNTEAFFGQGTRLTVV.

The chain has TRBV20-1 and TRBJ1-5, with D hard to call. V lost 3 bases and J lost 0, with 21 bases in between. The CDR3 totals 18 residues. CDR1 and CDR2 (germline): DFQATT, SNEGSKA (reference sequence). The CDR3 DNA reads TGCAGTGCTAGCCCCGCCACCTCAATTGAAAATAGCAATCAGCCCCAGCATTTT. The encoded protein is CSASPATSIENSNQPQHF.

The rearrangement links TRBV20-1 to TRBJ2-7; 8 positions agree with TRBD2. CDR3 length: 15 residues. Germline assignment: CDR1 DFQATT and CDR2 SNEGSKA (reference sequence). With V trimmed by 1 base and J by 1 base, 6 bases remained unmatched. In DNA form, the CDR3 reads TGCAGTGCTAGAGCACCCAGCGGGAGTTCCTACGAGCAGTACTTC. Its protein is CSARAPSGSSYEQYF.

In this sample, this clonotype turned up many times. The rearrangement uses TRBV20-1 and TRBJ1-2, with TRBD1 matching 8 bases. The germline V gene has CDR1 DFQATT and CDR2 SNEGSKA (reference sequence). J gave up 7 bases and V 1 base, and 8 bases lay outside the gene matches. The CDR3 consists of 14 residues. CDR3: CSARARTGWFGYTF. As DNA, the CDR3 is TGCAGTGCTAGAGCGAGGACAGGGTGGTTTGGCTACACCTTC.

This clonotype was counted only a few times. The chain links TRBV2 to TRBJ2-5, with 8 positions matching TRBD2. The germline V gene has CDR1 SNHLY and CDR2 FYNNEI. CDR3 length: 14 residues. Trimming cost V 10 bases and J 5 bases; bases outside gene matches: 12. The CDR3 loop reads CAKAQRGQWETQYF. CDR3 sequence (DNA): TGTGCCAAAGCTCAGCGGGGGCAGTGGGAGACCCAGTACTTC.

There are many counts of this clonotype. The chain carries TRBV6-1 and TRBJ1-1; D is possibly TRBD1 (5 bases). Germline V gives CDR1 MNHNS, CDR2 SASEGT. The CDR3 spans 15 residues. The germline V and J ends were trimmed by 3 bases and 3 bases, with 14 bases remaining between them. As DNA, the CDR3 is TGTGCCAGCAGTGACGAGGGGATATCGGACACTGAAGCTTTCTTT. Its protein is CASSDEGISDTEAFF.

This clonotype was detected many times. The chain uses TRBV29-1 and TRBJ2-5; D perhaps matches TRBD1 (6 bases). There are 16 residues in the CDR3. From germline, CDR1 is SQVTM and CDR2 ANQGSEA. The V end was cut by 4 bases, the J end by 0 bases, with 18 bases between. The CDR3 loop reads CSVVPTGTQYQETQYF. The CDR3 DNA sequence: TGCAGCGTTGTACCAACCGGGACACAGTACCAAGAGACCCAGTACTTC.